A selection of T cell receptor beta chains follows, all from one sample in a study of PD-1 blockade in classical Hodgkin lymphoma. Using immunoSEQ multiplex PCR, the repertoire was profiled, and TCRdb retains in-frame clones only, with some absent. The data show over 25,000 clones, more than 60% seen once. Sequenced here: peripheral blood mononuclear cells (PBMCs), sampled before the second cycle of nivolumab. The receptors originated from a human donor with classical Hodgkin lymphoma. Each CDR3 is given with its conserved first and last residue. Fields, in order: J gene, V gene, D gene, clone size, CDR3 protein, CDR3 DNA. D genes are given only for firm matches. Some rows mark clone size as missing; the rest say once, few, many or name a class of expanded clone.

TRBJ1-3,TRBV28,NA,NA,CASSYADGHLGNTIYF,TGTGCCAGCAGCTATGCAGATGGACACCTTGGAAACACCATATATTTT
TRBJ1-1,TRBV2,NA,NA,CASSVGLGRGTEAFF,TGTGCCAGCAGTGTGGGACTGGGGCGCGGGACTGAAGCTTTCTTT
TRBJ2-7,TRBV6-6,NA,NA,CASSRPGPYEQYF,TGTGCCAGCAGCCGACCGGGTCCCTACGAGCAGTACTTC
TRBJ2-5,TRBV6-1,TRBD1,NA,CASSLGQVGQETQYF,TGTGCCAGCAGCCTGGGACAGGTGGGTCAAGAGACCCAGTACTTC
TRBJ1-3,TRBV9,NA,NA,CASSLAADYRFSGNTIYF,TGTGCCAGCAGCCTCGCCGCAGACTACAGGTTCTCTGGAAACACCATATATTTT
TRBJ2-7,TRBV9,NA,NA,CASSEQPGVGYEQYF,TGTGCCAGCAGCGAACAACCGGGTGTAGGCTACGAGCAGTACTTC
TRBJ2-5,TRBV9,TRBD2,once,CASSANPRTSGQETQYF,TGTGCCAGCAGCGCAAACCCACGGACTAGCGGGCAAGAGACCCAGTACTTC
TRBJ1-5,TRBV28,NA,NA,CASSLRQNGQPQHF,TGTGCCAGCAGTTTAAGGCAAAACGGCCAGCCCCAGCATTTT
TRBJ2-5,TRBV18,NA,NA,CASSELETQYF,TGTGCCAGCTCCGAGCTCGAGACCCAGTACTTC
TRBJ1-1,TRBV5-5,NA,NA,CASSFGDTEAFF,TGTGCCAGCAGCTTCGGGGACACTGAAGCTTTCTTT
TRBJ2-1,TRBV2,TRBD2,NA,CASSDATGLGNNEQFF,TGTGCCAGCAGTGACGCGACGGGACTAGGGAACAATGAGCAGTTCTTC
TRBJ2-3,TRBV18,NA,NA,CASSPGPSTDTQYF,TGTGCCAGCTCACCTGGCCCTAGCACAGATACGCAGTATTTT
TRBJ1-6,TRBV9,NA,NA,CASSVEGRHNSPLHF,TGTGCCAGCAGCGTAGAGGGACGGCATAATTCACCCCTCCACTTT
TRBJ2-5,TRBV5-8,TRBD2,NA,CASSPSLGTSGGETQYF,TGTGCCAGCAGCCCCTCCTTAGGGACTAGCGGGGGAGAGACCCAGTACTTC
TRBJ1-5,TRBV5-1,TRBD1,NA,CASSLNPTGGNQPQHF,TGCGCCAGCAGCTTGAATCCTACAGGGGGTAATCAGCCCCAGCATTTT
TRBJ2-4,TRBV25-1,TRBD1,NA,CASSPIRDSPFVNIQYF,TGTGCCAGCAGCCCGATCCGGGACAGTCCGTTTGTAAACATTCAGTACTTC
TRBJ2-7,TRBV9,NA,NA,CASSEQPHGGYEQYF,TGTGCCAGCAGCGAGCAACCCCACGGAGGGTACGAGCAGTACTTC
TRBJ2-3,TRBV6-1,TRBD2,once,CASSETSGGADTQYF,TGTGCCAGCAGTGAAACTAGCGGGGGGGCAGATACGCAGTATTTT
TRBJ1-6,TRBV30,NA,NA,CAWSHSDRSSSPLHF,TGTGCCTGGAGTCACTCAGACAGGAGTAGCTCACCCCTCCACTTT
TRBJ2-3,TRBV19,TRBD2,NA,CASSISGADTQYF,TGTGCCAGTAGTATAAGCGGGGCAGATACGCAGTATTTT
TRBJ2-3,TRBV5-1,TRBD2,NA,CASTSGGGGADTQYF,TGCGCCAGCACGTCCGGCGGGGGAGGGGCAGATACGCAGTATTTT
TRBJ2-1,TRBV5-1,NA,once,CASSLGRREEQFF,TGCGCCAGCAGCTTGGGCCGCCGGGAAGAGCAGTTCTTC
TRBJ1-4,TRBV5-3,NA,NA,CARSGPHHKGLATNEKLFF,TGTGCCAGAAGCGGACCTCACCACAAGGGCCTGGCAACTAATGAAAAACTGTTTTTT
TRBJ1-1,TRBV28,NA,NA,CASNPIEGAPNTEAFF,TGTGCCAGCAACCCAATTGAGGGAGCACCGAACACTGAAGCTTTCTTT
TRBJ1-3,TRBV21-1,NA,NA,CASSKITRYALAHTIYF,TGTGCCAGCAGCAAAATAACGAGGTACGCCTTGGCGCACACCATATATTTT
TRBJ1-1,TRBV5-1,TRBD1,NA,CASSLTGGTEAFF,TGCGCCAGCAGTCTCACAGGGGGCACTGAAGCTTTCTTT
TRBJ1-6,TRBV5-6,NA,NA,CASSWGTSSYNSPLHF,TGTGCCAGCAGCTGGGGGACTAGCTCCTATAATTCACCCCTCCACTTT
TRBJ1-4,TRBV7-2,TRBD1,NA,CASSLEQGANEKLFF,TGTGCCAGCAGCTTAGAACAGGGGGCTAATGAAAAACTGTTTTTT
TRBJ1-5,TRBV19,NA,NA,CASSPQVTLGQPQHF,TGTGCCAGTAGCCCCCAAGTAACCTTAGGGCAGCCCCAGCATTTT
TRBJ2-1,TRBV6-5,TRBD1,NA,CASRGTVREQFF,TGTGCCAGCAGGGGGACAGTTCGGGAGCAGTTCTTC
TRBJ2-5,TRBV10-2,TRBD1,NA,CASSETGTVWASTQYF,TGCGCCAGCAGTGAGACCGGGACAGTTTGGGCTTCGACCCAGTACTTC
TRBJ2-3,TRBV6-5,NA,NA,CASSYLSRGSKSAQYF,TGTGCCAGCAGTTACCTATCGCGGGGAAGCAAGTCCGCGCAGTATTTT